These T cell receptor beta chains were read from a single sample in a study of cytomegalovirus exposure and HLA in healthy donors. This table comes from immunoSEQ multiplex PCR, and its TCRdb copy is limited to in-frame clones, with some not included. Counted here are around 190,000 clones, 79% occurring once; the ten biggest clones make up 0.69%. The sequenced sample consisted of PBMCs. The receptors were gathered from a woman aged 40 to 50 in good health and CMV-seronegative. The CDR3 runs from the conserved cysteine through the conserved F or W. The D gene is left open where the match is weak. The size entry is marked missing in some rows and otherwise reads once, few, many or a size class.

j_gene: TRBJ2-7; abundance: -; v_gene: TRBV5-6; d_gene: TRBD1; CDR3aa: CASSLGPGGVDEQYF; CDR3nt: TGTGCCAGCAGCTTGGGCCCAGGGGGAGTGGACGAGCAGTACTTC
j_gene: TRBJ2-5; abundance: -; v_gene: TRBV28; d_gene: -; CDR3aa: CASSPLRETQYF; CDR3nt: TGTGCCAGCAGTCCCCTCCGGGAGACCCAGTACTTC
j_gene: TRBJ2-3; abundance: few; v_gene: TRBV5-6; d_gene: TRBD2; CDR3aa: CASSRGLAGGTDTQYF; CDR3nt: TGTGCCAGCAGCCGGGGGCTAGCGGGGGGCACAGATACGCAGTATTTT
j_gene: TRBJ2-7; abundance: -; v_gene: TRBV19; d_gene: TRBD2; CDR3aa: CASRFSTSGSYEQYF; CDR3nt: TGTGCCAGTCGGTTCTCGACTAGCGGATCCTACGAGCAGTACTTC
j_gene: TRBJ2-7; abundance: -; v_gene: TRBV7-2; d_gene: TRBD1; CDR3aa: CASTSPVGQGRRQYF; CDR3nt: TGTGCCAGCACCTCCCCCGTGGGACAGGGACGTAGGCAGTACTTC
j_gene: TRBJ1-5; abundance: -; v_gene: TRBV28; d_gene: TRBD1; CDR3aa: CASSLTGGDQPQHF; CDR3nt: TGTGCCAGCAGCCTAACAGGGGGCGATCAGCCCCAGCATTTT
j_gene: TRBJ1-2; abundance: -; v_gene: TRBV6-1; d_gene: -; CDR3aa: CASSSGGSGYTF; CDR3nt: TGTGCCAGCAGCTCCGGCGGGAGTGGCTACACCTTC
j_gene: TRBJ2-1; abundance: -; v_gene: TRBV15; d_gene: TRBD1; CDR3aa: CATSADRVLINEQFF; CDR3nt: TGTGCCACCAGCGCAGACAGGGTATTAATCAATGAGCAGTTCTTC
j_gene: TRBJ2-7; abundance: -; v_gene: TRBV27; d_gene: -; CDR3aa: CASSTNNRVSEQYF; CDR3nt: TGTGCCAGCAGCACTAACAACAGGGTCTCCGAGCAGTACTTC
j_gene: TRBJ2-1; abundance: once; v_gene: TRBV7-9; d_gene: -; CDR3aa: CASNSDNEQFF; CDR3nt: TGTGCCAGCAACTCTGACAATGAGCAGTTCTTC
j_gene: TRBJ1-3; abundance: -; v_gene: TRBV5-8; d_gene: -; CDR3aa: CASSSDSLGNTIYF; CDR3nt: TGTGCCAGCAGCTCCGACAGTCTAGGAAACACCATATATTTT
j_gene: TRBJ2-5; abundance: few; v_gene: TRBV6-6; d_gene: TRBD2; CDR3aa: CASSYLTGRETQYF; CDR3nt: TGTGCCAGCAGTTACTTAACCGGGAGGGAGACCCAGTACTTC
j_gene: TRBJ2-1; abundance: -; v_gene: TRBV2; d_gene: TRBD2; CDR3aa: CASRRGAVNEQFF; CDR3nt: TGTGCCAGCAGGCGGGGGGCCGTGAATGAGCAGTTCTTC
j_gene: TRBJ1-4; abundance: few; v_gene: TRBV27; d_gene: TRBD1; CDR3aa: CASSFGQGEEKLFF; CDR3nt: TGTGCCAGCAGTTTCGGACAGGGGGAGGAAAAACTGTTTTTT
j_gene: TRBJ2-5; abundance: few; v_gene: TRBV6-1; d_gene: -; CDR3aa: CASTRTDEWGETQYF; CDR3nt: TGTGCCAGCACCCGGACTGATGAGTGGGGAGAGACCCAGTACTTC
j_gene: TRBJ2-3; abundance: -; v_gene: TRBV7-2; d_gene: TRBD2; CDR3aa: CASSRTSGNGGTDTQYF; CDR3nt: TGTGCCAGCAGCAGGACTAGCGGGAACGGAGGCACAGATACGCAGTATTTT
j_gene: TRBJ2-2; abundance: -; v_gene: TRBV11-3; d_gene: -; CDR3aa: CASSPDVRAGTGELFF; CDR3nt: TGTGCCAGCAGCCCCGATGTCAGGGCCGGGACCGGGGAGCTGTTTTTT
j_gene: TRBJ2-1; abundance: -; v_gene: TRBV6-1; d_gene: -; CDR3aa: CASSVRPLRAGAYNEQFF; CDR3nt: TGTGCCAGCAGTGTACGTCCTCTTAGGGCAGGGGCCTACAATGAGCAGTTCTTC
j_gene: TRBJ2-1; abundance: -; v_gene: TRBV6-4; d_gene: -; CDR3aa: CASSDFAGAGNEQFF; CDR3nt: TGTGCCAGCAGTGACTTTGCCGGGGCGGGGAATGAGCAGTTCTTC
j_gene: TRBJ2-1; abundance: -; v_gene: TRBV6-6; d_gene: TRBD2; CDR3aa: CASSYNPGGRYNEQFF; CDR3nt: TGTGCCAGCAGTTACAACCCGGGGGGGCGGTACAATGAGCAGTTCTTC
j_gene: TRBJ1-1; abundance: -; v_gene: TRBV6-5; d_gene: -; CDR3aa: CASSYTPDFTNTEAFF; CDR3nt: TGTGCCAGCAGTTACACGCCAGACTTTACGAACACTGAAGCTTTCTTT
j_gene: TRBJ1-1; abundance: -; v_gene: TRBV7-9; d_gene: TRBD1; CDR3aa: CSSSPQRTGMNTEAFF; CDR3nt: TGTTCCAGCAGCCCCCAACGGACAGGAATGAACACTGAAGCTTTCTTT
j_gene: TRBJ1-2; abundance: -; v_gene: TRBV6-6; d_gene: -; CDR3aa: CASSQTRQAGTGYTF; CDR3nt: TGTGCCAGCAGTCAAACTCGACAGGCTGGCACCGGGTACACCTTC